The clone carrying this TCR beta chain was recorded many times. Its antigen remains unidentified. From the multiplex PCR reads, TCRdb called clonotypes with MiXCR, one entry per CDR3 protein. The data hold hundreds of thousands of distinct CDR3 sequences, with approximately 30% observed a single time. This entry comes from a study of breast tumors, draining lymph nodes, adjacent tissues. Breast cancer patients provided tissue from their axillary draining lymph nodes. This CDR3 contains 13 residues. Germline CDR1 reads LGHDT; CDR2 reads YNNKEL (reference sequence). The V and J ends lost 1 base and 8 bases respectively, with 9 bases between them. Findings and limits, study-wide: Tumor TCR diversity was below lymph nodes but above nontumor tissue. Findings are consistent with lymph node origin and intratumoral expansion of most tumor T cells.

The chain couples TRBV3-1 to TRBJ2-1, with D hard to call. The receptor's source is a female donor with breast cancer. Some clones in this sample may be carry-over from other donors' samples. Sequenced input: axillary lymph node tissue. This chain's CDR3 is CASSQGAVHEQFF. The CDR3 region has the DNA TGTGCCAGCAGCCAAGGGGCGGTACATGAGCAGTTCTTC.